A selection of T cell receptor beta chains follows, all from one sample in a study of blood T cells in healthy people across ages. MiXCR, applied by TCRdb to the 5' RACE reads, yields one record per CDR3 protein. This sample has some 760,000 distinct CDR3 sequences, with around 25% found just once. These data were also filed under a second study, of T cells of mothers and their children.

The specimen was blood. Source of these receptors: a boy between 10 and 17 years old in good health. The CDR3 runs from the conserved cysteine through the conserved F or W. D genes are given only for firm matches. Size is omitted from some rows. Given values are once, few, many or a class for expanded clones.

CDR3aa	CDR3nt	abundance	v_gene	d_gene	j_gene
CASSGPRTGGSHVQYF	TGTGCCAGCAGTGGGCCCCGGACAGGGGGGTCACACGTGCAGTACTTC	NA	TRBV25-1	TRBD1	TRBJ2-7
CASSLAQLGQPQHF	TGTGCCAGCAGTTTAGCGCAGTTGGGTCAGCCCCAGCATTTT	few	TRBV27	NA	TRBJ1-5
CASSPPASGQETQYF	TGTGCCAGCAGTCCGCCGGCTAGCGGGCAAGAGACCCAGTACTTC	NA	TRBV27	TRBD2	TRBJ2-5
CASSEFWDRGLDEQYF	TGTGCCAGCAGTGAATTCTGGGACAGGGGGCTCGACGAGCAGTACTTC	NA	TRBV6-1	TRBD1	TRBJ2-7
CASSSPGTASYEQYF	TGTGCCAGCAGTAGTCCCGGGACGGCATCCTACGAGCAGTACTTC	few	TRBV28	NA	TRBJ2-7
CATQGDRGYEQYF	TGTGCCACCCAAGGCGACAGGGGTTACGAGCAGTACTTC	NA	TRBV28	TRBD1	TRBJ2-7
CASSWDTGADTQYF	TGTGCCAGCAGCTGGGACACCGGGGCGGATACGCAGTATTTT	few	TRBV9	NA	TRBJ2-3
CASSLIGSTDTQYF	TGTGCCAGCAGTTTAATTGGTAGCACAGATACGCAGTATTTT	many	TRBV7-3	NA	TRBJ2-3
CASTASLLASEYNEQFF	TGCGCCAGCACAGCGTCCCTACTAGCGAGCGAATACAATGAGCAGTTCTTC	NA	TRBV5-1	TRBD2	TRBJ2-1
CASSGRLGPDTQYF	TGTGCCAGCAGCGGACGACTCGGGCCGGATACGCAGTATTTT	NA	TRBV7-9	NA	TRBJ2-3
CASEGNQETQYF	TGTGCCAGCGAGGGTAACCAAGAGACCCAGTACTTC	few	TRBV12-3/TRBV12-4	NA	TRBJ2-5
CASSSGWSYNEQFF	TGTGCCAGCAGTTCAGGGTGGTCCTACAATGAGCAGTTCTTC	NA	TRBV27	NA	TRBJ2-1
CASSQTNIRITEAFF	TGTGCCAGCAGCCAAACCAACATCCGGATCACTGAAGCTTTCTTT	few	TRBV7-2	NA	TRBJ1-1
CASSYGTSGLTDTQYF	TGCGCCAGCAGCTACGGGACTAGCGGGCTCACAGATACGCAGTATTTT	few	TRBV5-1	TRBD2	TRBJ2-3
CASSTPGTSGSNNEQFF	TGTGCCAGCAGCACACCCGGGACTAGCGGGAGCAACAATGAGCAGTTCTTC	NA	TRBV9	TRBD2	TRBJ2-1
CASSLEGTGLGYTF	TGCGCCAGCAGCTTGGAGGGGACAGGGCTCGGCTACACCTTC	few	TRBV5-1	TRBD1	TRBJ1-2
CASSPSLAQEQFF	TGTGCCAGCAGCCCGAGCCTAGCGCAGGAGCAGTTCTTC	few	TRBV3-1	NA	TRBJ2-1
CASSQELQGKRAKNIQYF	TGCGCCAGCAGCCAAGAACTACAGGGGAAAAGAGCCAAAAACATTCAGTACTTC	few	TRBV4-1	TRBD1	TRBJ2-4
CSARSGTSGTATQYF	TGCAGTGCTAGATCCGGGACTAGCGGGACGGCTACGCAGTATTTT	few	TRBV20-1	TRBD2	TRBJ2-3
CASSKGGRSIEMNTEAFF	TGTGCCAGCAGCAAAGGAGGCAGGTCAATCGAAATGAACACTGAAGCTTTCTTT	NA	TRBV21-1	NA	TRBJ1-1
CASSARDRRDTQYF	TGCGCCAGCAGCGCTCGGGACCGCCGCGATACGCAGTATTTT	few	TRBV4-3	NA	TRBJ2-3
CASSLVGRSEKLFF	TGCGCCAGCAGCTTGGTCGGCCGGTCGGAAAAACTGTTTTTT	NA	TRBV5-1	NA	TRBJ1-4
CASSQDRGFGELFF	TGTGCCAGCAGCCAAGATCGGGGTTTCGGGGAGCTGTTTTTT	few	TRBV14	NA	TRBJ2-2
CSAIQGRTEAFF	TGCAGTGCTATACAGGGGAGGACTGAAGCTTTCTTT	few	TRBV20-1	TRBD1	TRBJ1-1
CASSSGQGAYNEQFF	TGTGCCAGCAGCTCGGGACAGGGCGCCTACAATGAGCAGTTCTTC	many	TRBV7-9	TRBD1	TRBJ2-1
CASSLAVTGPTEAFF	TGTGCCAGCAGCTTAGCTGTCACCGGCCCCACTGAAGCTTTCTTT	few	TRBV7-8	NA	TRBJ1-1
CASRDTGDGYTF	TGTGCCAGCAGAGACACAGGGGATGGCTACACCTTC	few	TRBV28	TRBD1	TRBJ1-2
CASSGAGTEEDIQYF	TGTGCCAGCAGTGGGGCCGGGACAGAGGAGGACATTCAGTACTTC	few	TRBV6-1	TRBD1	TRBJ2-4
CSVEDPGNRGQLREQYF	TGCAGCGTTGAAGATCCGGGAAACAGGGGGCAACTACGGGAGCAGTACTTC	NA	TRBV29-1	TRBD1	TRBJ2-7
CASREKYRTDTQYF	TGTGCCAGCAGGGAGAAGTACCGCACAGATACGCAGTATTTT	few	TRBV7-2	NA	TRBJ2-3